This is a list of T cell receptor beta chains from one sample in a study of radiation and T cells in renal cell carcinoma. The assay was immunoSEQ multiplex PCR, and TCRdb's table has in-frame clones only and misses some. Here the sample spans 75,000 to 90,000 clones, nearly 90% being singletons. Sequenced material: blood, taken from a patient whose treatment included radiotherapy and nephrectomy. The source is a woman in her 70s with renal cell carcinoma. CDR3s leave out the opening cysteine and the closing phenylalanine or tryptophan.

V gene: TRBV7-9
CDR3 length: 11
J gene: TRBJ1-2
CDR3 protein: ASSEGQFYGYT

V gene: TRBV28
CDR3 length: 14
J gene: TRBJ1-1
CDR3 protein: ASSPHVRRGNTEAF

V gene: TRBV7-3
CDR3 length: 12
J gene: TRBJ2-3
CDR3 protein: ASSLSTSTDTQY

V gene: TRBV29-1
CDR3 length: 12
J gene: TRBJ2-7
CDR3 protein: SVGGAGPHREQY

V gene: TRBV27
CDR3 length: 11
J gene: TRBJ1-6
CDR3 protein: ASSHRDPPSLH

V gene: TRBV28
CDR3 length: 12
J gene: TRBJ1-2
CDR3 protein: ASSLLQPNYGYT

V gene: TRBV7-3
CDR3 length: 12
J gene: TRBJ2-3
CDR3 protein: ASSLQGAVDTQY

V gene: TRBV28
CDR3 length: 12
J gene: TRBJ1-1
CDR3 protein: ASSLGQGWTEAF

V gene: TRBV9
CDR3 length: 14
J gene: TRBJ1-6
CDR3 protein: ASSVGESSYNSPLH

V gene: TRBV7-9
CDR3 length: 14
J gene: TRBJ2-3
CDR3 protein: ASSPSGGLGTDTQY

V gene: TRBV6-5
CDR3 length: 12
J gene: TRBJ1-1
CDR3 protein: ASSYSDGRTEAF

V gene: TRBV6-5
CDR3 length: 11
J gene: TRBJ1-2
CDR3 protein: ASSYSGVYGYT

V gene: TRBV6-1
CDR3 length: 13
J gene: TRBJ1-1
CDR3 protein: ASSAAAFMNTEAF

V gene: TRBV5-1
CDR3 length: 12
J gene: TRBJ1-1
CDR3 protein: ASSKGEVLTEAF

V gene: TRBV6-6
CDR3 length: 12
J gene: TRBJ2-3
CDR3 protein: ASSYSSFLDTQY

V gene: TRBV6-5
CDR3 length: 13
J gene: TRBJ1-1
CDR3 protein: ASSLVGRQKTEAF

V gene: TRBV30
CDR3 length: 14
J gene: TRBJ2-3
CDR3 protein: AWSVVGSLSTDTQY

V gene: TRBV7-2
CDR3 length: 11
J gene: TRBJ1-5
CDR3 protein: ASAGTRDQPQH

V gene: TRBV6-5
CDR3 length: 14
J gene: TRBJ2-3
CDR3 protein: ASSLTVPESTDTQY

V gene: TRBV5-6
CDR3 length: 11
J gene: TRBJ2-1
CDR3 protein: ASSLTLGQGQF

V gene: TRBV30
CDR3 length: 14
J gene: TRBJ2-1
CDR3 protein: AWRASGGAPYNEQF

V gene: TRBV9
CDR3 length: 13
J gene: TRBJ1-5
CDR3 protein: ASSVGQGMNQPQH

V gene: TRBV11-2
CDR3 length: 16
J gene: TRBJ2-2
CDR3 protein: ASSLRDRTGTGPGELF

V gene: TRBV6-5
CDR3 length: 12
J gene: TRBJ2-4
CDR3 protein: ASRGGIAKNIQY

V gene: TRBV18
CDR3 length: 11
J gene: TRBJ2-3
CDR3 protein: ASSPPSTDTQY

V gene: TRBV6-1
CDR3 length: 12
J gene: TRBJ1-5
CDR3 protein: ASSRTEFNQPQH

V gene: TRBV27
CDR3 length: 13
J gene: TRBJ2-2
CDR3 protein: ASSLSPGNTGELF

V gene: TRBV15
CDR3 length: 11
J gene: TRBJ2-7
CDR3 protein: ATSRGVGYEQY

V gene: TRBV28
CDR3 length: 13
J gene: TRBJ1-5
CDR3 protein: ASKGGQGGNQPQH

V gene: TRBV19
CDR3 length: 11
J gene: TRBJ1-5
CDR3 protein: ASSMVGNQPQH

V gene: TRBV5-4
CDR3 length: 12
J gene: TRBJ1-1
CDR3 protein: ASSSDRLGTEAF

V gene: TRBV5-8
CDR3 length: 15
J gene: TRBJ2-4
CDR3 protein: ASSRTSGGLAKNIQY

V gene: TRBV2
CDR3 length: 16
J gene: TRBJ2-6
CDR3 protein: ASTPLFAWGAGANVLT

V gene: TRBV7-9
CDR3 length: 14
J gene: TRBJ1-5
CDR3 protein: ASSRDIGNSNQPQH

V gene: TRBV19
CDR3 length: 11
J gene: TRBJ2-7
CDR3 protein: ASSPTGGYEQY

V gene: TRBV7-2
CDR3 length: 13
J gene: TRBJ1-4
CDR3 protein: ASSLAGGTREKLF

V gene: TRBV11-2
CDR3 length: 13
J gene: TRBJ2-1
CDR3 protein: ASSPGTSSYNEQF

V gene: TRBV6-6
CDR3 length: 13
J gene: TRBJ1-5
CDR3 protein: ASSRNDRGNQPQH

V gene: TRBV11-1
CDR3 length: 12
J gene: TRBJ2-7
CDR3 protein: ASSFGQGGYEQY

V gene: TRBV30
CDR3 length: 9
J gene: TRBJ1-2
CDR3 protein: AWTDAYGYT

V gene: TRBV21-1
CDR3 length: 12
J gene: TRBJ1-5
CDR3 protein: ATSHPLADQPQH

V gene: TRBV6-5
CDR3 length: 13
J gene: TRBJ1-1
CDR3 protein: ASSSRQGMNTEAF

V gene: TRBV30
CDR3 length: 10
J gene: TRBJ1-2
CDR3 protein: AWSVDHYGYT

V gene: TRBV9
CDR3 length: 15
J gene: TRBJ2-7
CDR3 protein: ASSGELMVRYSYEQY

V gene: TRBV29-1
CDR3 length: 11
J gene: TRBJ1-2
CDR3 protein: SVEKEGFYGYT